This record covers a single TCR beta chain. Its cognate antigen is unknown. TCRdb independently ran MiXCR on the RT-PCR reads; one entry per CDR3 protein. The top ten clones hold around 12% of a sample with fewer than 600,000 distinct CDR3 sequences, approximately 7.7% of them seen once. The data derive from a study of response to subunit inactivated influenza vaccine. Notes on the study in general: Researchers suggested that each seasonal influenza vaccination recruits few new T cells.

There are 12 residues in the CDR3. V was trimmed by 7 bases and J by 7 bases, leaving 11 bases between them. Germline V gene data show CDR1 as MDHEN and CDR2 as SYDVKM. The chain couples TRBV28 to TRBJ1-5, with D maybe TRBD1 (6 bases). The clonotype was recovered from a man aged 50 to 69 who received an inactivated influenza vaccine. The sample in question was PBMCs from blood, obtained less than 30 months after vaccination. CDR3 amino acids: CASTTGTQPQHF. The CDR3 nucleotides read TGTGCCAGCACTACAGGGACCCAGCCCCAGCATTTT.